The 21 T cell receptor beta chains given below trace back to one sample, sequenced in a study of blood T cell repertoires in COVID-19 (dated by TCRdb to 2020 to 2022). Libraries were constructed by the immunoSEQ multiplex PCR assay. TCRdb carries this immuneACCESS record with in-frame sequences only. Its versions omit some clonotypes, under half of them owing to an unresolved V gene in the studies checked, with the rest unexplained. The sample profile shows 60,000 to 90,000 clones; roughly 82% of them were found once. The ten largest clones take up under 25% of the sample. Sequenced material: peripheral blood. The receptors here all came from a woman in her forties or fifties with acute or convalescent COVID-19.

The V call is TRBV7-2, the J call TRBJ2-5, with a weak D call TRBD1 (5 bases). Trimming left V 2 bases short and J 2 bases short, with 6 bases between. Germline V gene sequence: CDR1 SGHTA, CDR2 FQGNSA. CDR3 size: 13 residues. CDR3 loop: CASSLNRQETQYF. As DNA, the CDR3 is TGTGCCAGCAGCTTAAACAGGCAAGAGACCCAGTACTTC. Together with reference TRBV7-2 and TRBJ2-5, the CDR3 gives the full variable domain: GAGVSQSPSNKVTEKGKDVELRCDPISGHTALYWYRQSLGQGLEFLIYFQGNSAPDKSGLPSDRFSAERTGGSVSTLTIQRTQQEDSAVYLCASSLNRQETQYFGPGTRLLVL.

V gene TRBV7-9 combines with J gene TRBJ1-4; D possibly corresponds to TRBD1 (5 bases). Looked up from germline, CDR1 is SEHNR and CDR2 is FQNEAQ (reference sequence). Trimming took 4 bases from V and 1 from J, leaving 10 bases between them. The CDR3 consists of 15 residues. The CDR3: CASSSTGKTNEKLFF. The DNA for the CDR3 is TGTGCCAGCAGCTCAACAGGAAAAACTAATGAAAAACTGTTTTTT.

The chain carries TRBV27 and TRBJ2-7; 8 positions agree with TRBD1. V trimming: 5 bases; J trimming: 4 bases; junction bases outside the gene matches: 7. CDR3 size: 14 residues. The germline gives CDR1 MNHEY, CDR2 SMNVEV (reference sequence). The CDR3, as DNA: TGTGCCAGCAGTCAGAGGACAGGGCCTTACGAGCAGTACTTC. The encoded protein is CASSQRTGPYEQYF.

The rearrangement uses TRBV29-1 and TRBJ1-2; 10 bases fit TRBD1. This CDR3 is built from 13 residues. V trimming: 6 bases; J trimming: 10 bases; junction bases outside the gene matches: 11. CDR1 and CDR2 (germline): SQVTM, ANQGSEA. The CDR3 DNA reads TGCAGCGTAGTTGGGACAGGGGATTTTGACTACACCTTC. Protein product: CSVVGTGDFDYTF.

The rearrangement links TRBV30 to TRBJ1-6, with D possibly being TRBD1 (6 bases). Per germline, CDR1 GTSNPN and CDR2 SVGIG (reference sequence). V was cut by 2 bases and J by 7 bases, with 15 bases left in between. The CDR3 contains 15 residues. The CDR3 sequence is CAWSPGSQGNSPLHF. The DNA of the CDR3 is TGTGCCTGGAGTCCCGGGTCGCAGGGGAATTCACCCCTCCACTTT.

This chain connects TRBV19 to TRBJ1-2; TRBD1 aligns across 7 bases. Germline CDR1 LNHDA, CDR2 SQIVND (reference sequence). Germline trimming cut 4 bases from V and 2 bases from J; bases unmatched to any gene: 7. The length of the CDR3 is 15 residues. Here the CDR3 DNA reads TGTGCCAGTAGTAAACTAGGGACAGACAACTATGGCTACACCTTC. This encodes CASSKLGTDNYGYTF.

This chain joins TRBV19 and TRBJ1-2; no clear D gene. The CDR3 contains 14 residues. Trimming cost V 3 bases and J 4 bases, with 12 bases left between them. Per the germline V gene, CDR1 is LNHDA and CDR2 is SQIVND (reference sequence). CDR3 sequence: CASSMEGGSYGYTF. DNA for the CDR3: TGTGCCAGTAGTATGGAGGGAGGTAGCTATGGCTACACCTTC. Supplemented by reference TRBV19 and TRBJ1-2, the full variable domain reads DGGITQSPKYLFRKEGQNVTLSCEQNLNHDAMYWYRQDPGQGLRLIYYSQIVNDFQKGDIAEGYSVSREKKESFPLTVTSAQKNPTAFYLCASSMEGGSYGYTFGSGTRLTVV.

Details on this clone: At one boundary the junction diverges from the germline segment, which might be a read error. The rearrangement links TRBV4-1 to TRBJ1-2, with a weak D call TRBD1 (6 bases). This CDR3 has 15 residues. Germline V gene data show CDR1 as MGHRA and CDR2 as YSYEKL. CDR3 sequence reads: CASNQPAQGGYGYTF. The CDR3 DNA reads as TGCGCCAGCAACCAACCTGCACAGGGCGGCTATGGCTACACCTTC.

This chain joins TRBV28 and TRBJ2-7; a weak D match, TRBD1 (6 bases). Germline CDR1 and CDR2: MDHEN and SYDVKM. Deletions cut 6 bases from V and 3 bases from J, with 9 bases between. The CDR3 has 12 residues. CDR3 sequence (DNA): TGTGCCAGCAGCCGAGGGGGCTACGAGCAGTACTTC. Translated, it gives CASSRGGYEQYF.

This clone was seen once. The V and J genes are TRBV5-1 and TRBJ2-5; 14 nucleotides agree with TRBD2. The CDR3 spans 18 residues. Germline V gene sequence: CDR1 SGHRS, CDR2 YFSETQ. The J segment lost 3 bases and the V segment lost 4 bases, leaving 11 bases of the junction unmatched. CDR3 in DNA: TGCGCCAGCAGCCCCGGGACTAGCGGGAGCGTCGGGAAAGAGACCCAGTACTTC. Its translation is CASSPGTSGSVGKETQYF. The whole variable domain, filled in from reference TRBV5-1 and TRBJ2-5, reads KAGVTQTPRYLIKTRGQQVTLSCSPISGHRSVSWYQQTPGQGLQFLFEYFSETQRNKGNFPGRFSGRQFSNSRSEMNVSTLELGDSALYLCASSPGTSGSVGKETQYFGPGTRLLVL.

This clone occurred a few times. The J gene is TRBJ1-4, the V gene TRBV3-1 (or the pseudogene TRBV3-2); possible D gene TRBD1, 5 bases. Between the trimmed V and J ends, which lost 2 bases and 8 bases, there was a span of 15 bases. The CDR3 sequence is 15 residues long. Germline-derived CDR1 and CDR2 are LGHDT and YNNKEL (reference sequence). CDR3: CASSQLRARREKLFF. In nucleotides, the CDR3 is TGTGCCAGCAGCCAACTCAGGGCCCGGCGGGAAAAACTGTTTTTT.

The chain carries TRBV5-1 and TRBJ2-1, with a possible D match to TRBD2 (7 bases). The germline V and J ends were trimmed by 6 bases and 5 bases, with 15 bases remaining between them. This CDR3 region has 14 residues. Germline V gene lookup returns CDR1 SGHRS and CDR2 YFSETQ. CDR3 DNA: TGCGCCAGCAAAGGGGGGGCGACAAACAATGAGCAGTTCTTC. This gives the protein CASKGGATNNEQFF.

This chain uses TRBV20-1 with TRBJ1-4; D is uncertain. V lost 3 bases and J 0 bases, leaving 8 bases between the germline ends. The length of the CDR3 is 14 residues. Germline V gives CDR1 DFQATT, CDR2 SNEGSKA (reference sequence). CDR3 DNA sequence: TGCAGTGCTAGTCGGGTTCCAACTAATGAAAAACTGTTTTTT. Protein: CSASRVPTNEKLFF.

The chain couples TRBV27 to TRBJ1-4; the D gene is possibly TRBD1 (6 bases). Trimming removed 8 bases at V and 1 base at J, with 14 bases between. Germline V gene data show CDR1 as MNHEY and CDR2 as SMNVEV (reference sequence). The CDR3 loop spans 15 amino acids. The CDR3 protein is CASSIQGLTNEKLFF. CDR3 in DNA: TGTGCCAGCTCTATACAGGGTCTAACTAATGAAAAACTGTTTTTT.

The chain links TRBV13 to TRBJ2-7; D may be TRBD1 (6 bases). The CDR3 loop spans 13 amino acids. Per germline, CDR1 PRHDT and CDR2 FYEKMQ (reference sequence). The ends were cut back, 5 bases at V and 7 bases at J, with 15 bases in the middle. In DNA, the CDR3 is TGTGCCAGCAGCCCCCTCCTACAGGGAGAGCAGTACTTC. Translation gives CASSPLLQGEQYF.

V gene TRBV29-1 combines with J gene TRBJ2-7, with TRBD2 matching 12 bases. The germline V gene has CDR1 SQVTM and CDR2 ANQGSEA. The CDR3 contains 16 residues. Unmatched junction bases numbered 12, after V lost 5 bases and J lost 4 bases. The CDR3 region has the DNA TGCAGCGTTCTTGGACTAGCGGGAAGGAACAATTACGAGCAGTACTTC. Protein product: CSVLGLAGRNNYEQYF.

The chain carries TRBV3-1 (or the pseudogene TRBV3-2) and TRBJ1-4, with unresolved D. V gave up 4 bases and J gave up 0 bases, with 9 bases separating them. This CDR3 is 15 amino acids long. Germline values: CDR1 LGHDT, CDR2 YNNKEL (reference sequence). CDR3 DNA: TGTGCCAGCAGCCCGCAACTTGCAACTAATGAAAAACTGTTTTTT. Its translation: CASSPQLATNEKLFF.

The V gene is TRBV7-8, the J gene TRBJ2-3; tentatively, D is TRBD2 (6 bases). Trimming took off 5 bases at V and 1 base at J, with 16 bases between the two ends. This CDR3 spans 16 amino acids. Germline lookup yields CDR1 SGHVS and CDR2 FQNEAQ. DNA for the CDR3: TGTGCCAGCAGCGGCCTGACTAGTGGAGGCACAGATACGCAGTATTTT. Amino acids: CASSGLTSGGTDTQYF.

By sample fraction, this clone is medium-sized (0.01 to 0.1%). Here the CDR3 reads CASSQQAGGARDTQYF. CDR3 coding DNA: TGTGCCAGCAGCCAACAAGCGGGGGGGGCTCGAGATACGCAGTATTTT. The rearrangement joins TRBV3-1 (or the pseudogene TRBV3-2) to TRBJ2-3; 10 bases agree with TRBD2. The germline V gene has CDR1 LGHDT and CDR2 YNNKEL (reference sequence). The CDR3 loop spans 16 amino acids. The J segment lost 5 bases and the V segment lost 2 bases, leaving 7 bases of the junction unmatched.

The V and J genes are TRBV7-8 and TRBJ2-7; D is unclear. Germline V gene sequence: CDR1 SGHVS, CDR2 FQNEAQ. Trimming removed 5 bases at V and 2 bases at J, with 10 bases between. The CDR3 has 13 amino acids. CDR3 amino acids: CASSRSFTYEQYF. The CDR3 DNA is TGTGCCAGCAGCCGATCATTCACCTACGAGCAGTACTTC.

This clone was found a few times. The chain joins TRBV2 to TRBJ2-7; D is ambiguous. The CDR3 is made up of 15 amino acids. Trimming took off 6 bases at V and 3 bases at J, with 18 bases between the two ends. Germline V gene lookup returns CDR1 SNHLY and CDR2 FYNNEI. This CDR3 reads CASRPTLAADYEQYF. The CDR3 bases are TGTGCCAGCAGGCCGACATTGGCAGCCGACTACGAGCAGTACTTC.